The 15 T cell receptor beta chains below were found in one sample sequenced in a study of chemoradiotherapy in HPV16-positive cancers. The assay was immunoSEQ multiplex PCR, and TCRdb's table has in-frame clones only and misses some. The table includes 20,000 to 25,000 clones, around 87% detected once. The sequences come from blood, collected from a patient who underwent chemoradiotherapy. The receptors were sampled from a human donor with HPV-associated anogenital cancer.

This chain joins TRBV11-3 and TRBJ1-4; no reliable D call. Germline CDR1 reads SGHNT; CDR2 reads YENEEA. V was cut by 5 bases and J by 8 bases, with 18 bases left in between. This CDR3 contains 15 residues. The CDR3 DNA reads as TGTGCCAGCAGCCCCGGGCCACCACGAAGGGAAAAACTGTTTTTT. Amino acids: CASSPGPPRREKLFF.

This clone was counted once. The gene calls are TRBV6-5 and TRBJ2-7, with D unresolved. The CDR3 covers 13 residues. Germline CDR1 reads MNHEY; CDR2 reads SVGAGI. V gave up 2 bases and J gave up 2 bases, with 7 bases separating them. DNA for the CDR3: TGTGCCAGCAGTTACGGGCGAACCTACGAGCAGTACTTC. It yields the protein CASSYGRTYEQYF.

This rearrangement joins TRBV5-5 to TRBJ1-6; 9 nucleotides align to TRBD1. Germline assignment: CDR1 SGHKS and CDR2 YYEKEE (reference sequence). V lost 1 base, J lost 0 bases, and 8 bases stayed unmatched. The CDR3 has 19 residues. The CDR3: CASSLTPDRGSSYNSPLHF. CDR3 sequence (DNA): TGTGCCAGCAGCTTGACACCGGACAGGGGTAGCTCCTATAATTCACCCCTCCACTTT. Full variable domain (rest looked up from reference TRBV5-5 and TRBJ1-6): DAGVTQSPTHLIKTRGQQVTLRCSPISGHKSVSWYQQVLGQGPQFIFQYYEKEERGRGNFPDRFSARQFPNYSSELNVNALLLGDSALYLCASSLTPDRGSSYNSPLHFGNGTRLTVT.

In its sample, this clone was seen a few times. At one of its ends the junction is not consistent with the germline gene, which may arise from a read error. The rearrangement uses TRBV18 and TRBJ1-5, with 9 bases aligning to TRBD1. From germline, CDR1 is KGHSH and CDR2 LQKENI. The CDR3 contains 14 residues. CDR3 in amino acids: CASSPGTGNRPQHF. CDR3 DNA: TGTGCCAGCTCACCCGGGACAGGGAATCGGCCCCAGCATTTT. The full variable domain, rest sourced from reference TRBV18 and TRBJ1-5, is NAGVMQNPRHLVRRRGQEARLRCSPMKGHSHVYWYRQLPEEGLKFMVYLQKENIIDESGMPKERFSAEFPKEGPSILRIQQVVRGDSAAYFCASSPGTGNRPQHFGDGTRLSIL.

V usage is TRBV9 and J usage is TRBJ1-3, with D hard to call. The CDR3 consists of 15 residues. Trimming cost V 3 bases and J 2 bases, with 12 bases left between them. Germline V lookup: CDR1 SGDLS, CDR2 YYNGEE. The CDR3 protein is CASSEGGRAGNTIYF. DNA for the CDR3: TGTGCCAGCAGCGAGGGAGGGCGCGCTGGAAACACCATATATTTT.

V gene TRBV7-9 combines with J gene TRBJ1-1; the D gene is possibly TRBD1 (5 bases). Trimming cost V 2 bases and J 4 bases, with 8 bases left between them. Germline V lookup: CDR1 SEHNR, CDR2 FQNEAQ (reference sequence). CDR3 length: 13 residues. The CDR3 DNA sequence: TGTGCCAGCAGCTTACCGGGGCGCACTGAAGCTTTCTTT. It translates to CASSLPGRTEAFF.

J is TRBJ1-6 and V is TRBV9, with TRBD1 identical over 7 bases. The junction had 12 bases not matched to a gene; V was cut back by 6 bases and J by 9 bases. This CDR3 region has 15 residues. The germline gives CDR1 SGDLS, CDR2 YYNGEE. CDR3 DNA sequence: TGTGCCAGCATGTCCGGGGCAGGGGGTTTTTCACCCCTCCACTTT. Protein sequence: CASMSGAGGFSPLHF.

V usage is TRBV7-8 and J usage is TRBJ2-7; tentatively, D is TRBD1 (6 bases). Trimming left V 5 bases short and J 1 base short, with 15 bases between. Per germline, CDR1 SGHVS and CDR2 FQNEAQ. The CDR3 extends over 15 amino acids. The CDR3 sequence: CASSEAQGPSYEQYF. CDR3 in DNA: TGTGCCAGCAGCGAAGCACAGGGTCCTTCCTACGAGCAGTACTTC. Combining the CDR3 with reference TRBV7-8 and TRBJ2-7 gives the whole variable domain GAGVSQSPRYKVAKRGQDVALRCDPISGHVSLFWYQQALGQGPEFLTYFQNEAQLDKSGLPSDRFFAERPEGSVSTLKIQRTQQEDSAVYLCASSEAQGPSYEQYFGPGTRLTVT.

The chain combines TRBV18 with TRBJ1-5; the D is unclear. Per germline, CDR1 KGHSH and CDR2 LQKENI. Between the trimmed V and J ends, which lost 2 bases and 4 bases, there was a span of 12 bases. The CDR3 has 15 residues. CDR3: CASSPGIQINQPQHF. The CDR3 nucleotides are TGTGCCAGCTCACCAGGAATACAGATAAATCAGCCCCAGCATTTT.

The chain uses TRBV2 and TRBJ2-3; D unclear. The germline V gene has CDR1 SNHLY and CDR2 FYNNEI. V was clipped by 7 bases and J by 1 base, with 15 bases between them. This CDR3 is 15 amino acids long. The CDR3 loop reads CASKGIASGTDTQYF. The DNA for the CDR3 is TGTGCCAGCAAGGGAATAGCAAGTGGCACAGATACGCAGTATTTT.

The genes are TRBV9 and TRBJ2-7, with D possibly TRBD1 on 6 matching bases. Germline loops: CDR1 SGDLS, CDR2 YYNGEE. The CDR3 has 13 residues. V lost 2 bases to trimming and J lost 5 bases, with 11 bases between them. The CDR3 reads CASSVDRKHEQYF. The CDR3 region has the DNA TGTGCCAGCAGCGTCGACAGGAAACACGAGCAGTACTTC.

CDR3 in DNA: TGTGCCAGTAGTTCGGACAGGGGGCGTACTGAAGCTTTCTTT. This gives the protein CASSSDRGRTEAFF. The V gene is TRBV19, the J gene TRBJ1-1; 11 bases are shared with TRBD1. V lost 5 bases and J lost 5; bases outside the gene matches: 4. CDR3 size: 14 residues. The germline gives CDR1 LNHDA, CDR2 SQIVND (reference sequence).

The rearrangement uses TRBV7-6 and TRBJ2-7; perhaps TRBD1 as D (6 bases). The germline V gene encodes CDR1 SGHVS and CDR2 FNYEAQ. Trimming left V 8 bases short and J 5 bases short, with 16 bases between. The CDR3 contains 13 residues. The DNA for the CDR3 is TGTGCCAGCCAACCCGGGGACATCAACGAGCAGTACTTC. Protein: CASQPGDINEQYF.

The chain uses TRBV7-2 and TRBJ2-2; D gene uncertain. The CDR3 contains 12 residues. The V end lost 1 base, the J end lost 7 bases, and 4 bases lay between the germline ends. Germline V gene lookup returns CDR1 SGHTA and CDR2 FQGNSA. The CDR3 region has the DNA TGTGCCAGCAGCTTAGAGGACGGGGAGCTGTTTTTT. Translating it yields CASSLEDGELFF.

The chain recombines TRBV7-9 with TRBJ2-7; 14 positions agree with TRBD2. V lost 4 bases to trimming and J lost 3 bases; unmatched junction nucleotides: 8. This CDR3 spans 17 amino acids. CDR1 is SEHNR and CDR2 is FQNEAQ in the germline V gene (reference sequence). Written as DNA, the CDR3 is TGTGCCAGCAGCTCCATAATCGGGACTAGCGGGAGCTACGAGCAGTACTTC. The encoded protein is CASSSIIGTSGSYEQYF. The entire variable domain, with the rest obtained from reference TRBV7-9 and TRBJ2-7, is as follows: DTGVSQNPRHKITKRGQNVTFRCDPISEHNRLYWYRQTLGQGPEFLTYFQNEAQLEKSRLLSDRFSAERPKGSFSTLEIQRTEQGDSAMYLCASSSIIGTSGSYEQYFGPGTRLTVT.